These 3 T cell receptor beta chains originate from one sample sequenced in a study of shared clonotypes between healthy human individuals (dated by TCRdb to 2020 to 2022). To prepare the library, the immunoSEQ multiplex PCR assay was applied. TCRdb mirrors the immuneACCESS table, restricted to in-frame sequences. Some clones are absent from its copies; in checked studies, under half trace to an unresolved V gene, and the reason for the others is unknown. The sample table records fewer than 2.5 million clones; 93% of these occur just once. About 0.39% of the sample lies in the top ten. Sequencing input: naive CD4+ T cells from PBMCs. This specimen's cell subset or site label, interpreted: CD45RA+ positively selected. The source is a man aged 18 to 30 in good health. Some clones in this sample may be carry-over from other donors' samples.

This clone was counted a single time. This rearrangement joins TRBV7-2 to TRBJ2-1; D uncertain. Germline lookup yields CDR1 SGHTA and CDR2 FQGNSA. This CDR3 has 15 residues. V was shortened by 5 bases and J by 0 bases, with 11 bases between the two germline ends. As DNA, the CDR3 is TGTGCCAGCAGCCCGACCCAGAGCTCCTACAATGAGCAGTTCTTC. It is translated as CASSPTQSSYNEQFF.

The chain is built from TRBV18 and TRBJ2-7; 7 nucleotides agree with TRBD1. Trimming removed 5 bases from V and 7 bases from J; junction bases left unmatched: 5. Looked up from germline, CDR1 is KGHSH and CDR2 is LQKENI. This CDR3 region has 12 residues. CDR3 sequence reads: CASSVTRGEQYF. The CDR3 bases are TGTGCCAGCTCAGTAACCAGGGGGGAGCAGTACTTC.

The CDR3 sequence: CAWSWGQADTQYF. Written as DNA, the CDR3 is TGTGCCTGGAGTTGGGGACAGGCAGATACGCAGTATTTT. The chain carries TRBV30 and TRBJ2-3; 8 nucleotides line up with TRBD1. The CDR3 has 13 residues. Losses at the gene ends were 2 bases for V and 4 bases for J; bases not matched to a gene: 2. Germline CDR1 reads GTSNPN; CDR2 reads SVGIG (reference sequence).